Detailed here is one T cell receptor (beta chain). Its antigen is unidentified. CD8 cells regarded as naive lacked CD45RO, were positively chosen for CCR7, and omitted terminally differentiated effector memory CD45RA+ cells. This entry belongs to a study of shared clonotypes between healthy human individuals. The study's findings and limits: Sequencing depth was a factor that was expected to affect clonotype sharing among donors.

Measured with immunoSEQ multiplex PCR; TCRdb has only the in-frame clones, and not every one. The table has around 700,000 clones, 92% seen once. V was pared by 7 bases and J by 1 base, with 9 bases of the junction left unmatched. There are 16 residues in the CDR3. From germline, CDR1 is KGHSH and CDR2 LQKENI. The sequenced sample consisted of naive CD8+ T cells sorted from blood. The gene calls are TRBV18 and TRBJ2-2, with 7 bases aligning to TRBD2. The clonotype was recovered from a man in his thirties or forties in good health. The CDR3 nucleotides read TGTGCCAGCTTACGAAATCAGCGGGAGAACACCGGGGAGCTGTTTTTT. Residues: CASLRNQRENTGELFF.